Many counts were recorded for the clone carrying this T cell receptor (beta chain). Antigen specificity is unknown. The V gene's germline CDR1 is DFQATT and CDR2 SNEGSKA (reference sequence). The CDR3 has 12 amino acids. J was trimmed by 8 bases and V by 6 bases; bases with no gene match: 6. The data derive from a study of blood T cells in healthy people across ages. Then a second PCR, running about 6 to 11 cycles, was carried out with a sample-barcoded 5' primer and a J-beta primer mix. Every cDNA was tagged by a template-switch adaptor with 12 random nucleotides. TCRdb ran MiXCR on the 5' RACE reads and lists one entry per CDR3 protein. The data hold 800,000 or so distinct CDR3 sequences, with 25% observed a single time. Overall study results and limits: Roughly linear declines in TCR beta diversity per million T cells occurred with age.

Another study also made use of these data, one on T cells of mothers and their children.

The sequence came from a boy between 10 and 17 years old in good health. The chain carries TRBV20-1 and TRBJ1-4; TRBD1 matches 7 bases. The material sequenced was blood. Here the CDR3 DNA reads TGCAGTGCGAGTTACAGGGGCGAAAAACTGTTTTTT. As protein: CSASYRGEKLFF.